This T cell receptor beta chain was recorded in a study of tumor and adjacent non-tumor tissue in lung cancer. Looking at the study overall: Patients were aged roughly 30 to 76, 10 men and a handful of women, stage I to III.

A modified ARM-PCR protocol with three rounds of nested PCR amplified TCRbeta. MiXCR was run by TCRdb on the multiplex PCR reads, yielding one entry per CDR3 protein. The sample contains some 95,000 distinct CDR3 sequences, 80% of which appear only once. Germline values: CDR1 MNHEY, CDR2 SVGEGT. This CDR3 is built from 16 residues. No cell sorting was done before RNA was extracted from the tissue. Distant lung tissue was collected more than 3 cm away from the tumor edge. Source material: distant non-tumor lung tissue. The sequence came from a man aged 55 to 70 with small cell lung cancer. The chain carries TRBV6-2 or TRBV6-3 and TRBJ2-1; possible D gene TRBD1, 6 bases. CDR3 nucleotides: TGTGTCAGGAGTAGCCGGGACACGGGGTCCTACAATGAGCAGTTCTTC. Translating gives CVRSSRDTGSYNEQFF.